This T cell receptor beta chain emerged from a study of T cell repertoires in cytomegalovirus infection. On the study more broadly: Indications came from public TCR beta signatures; they pointed to CMV infection and to a matching HLA type.

The CDR3 length is 18 residues. Per the germline V gene, CDR1 is SGHVS and CDR2 is FQNEAQ. Unmatched junction bases numbered 8, after V lost 5 bases and J lost 4 bases. Study-wide points: Adding up the frequency of public TCR beta families identified people who carried CMV plus the relevant HLA.

This clonotype was seen at least ten times. Its cognate antigen is unknown. TCRdb re-derived calls from the reads in MiXCR, one entry per CDR3 protein. The sample has a few hundred thousand distinct CDR3 sequences; over 15% are singletons. This clonotype was obtained from a human donor in good health (CMV status not recorded). Some clones in this sample may be carry-over from other donors' samples. The sequencing sample was made of CD8+ T cells from PBMCs. V gene TRBV7-8 combines with J gene TRBJ2-1; 16 positions agree with TRBD2. In DNA, the CDR3 is TGTGCCAGCAGCGATGACGGGACTAGCGGGGGGGCATACAATGAGCAGTTCTTC. It specifies CASSDDGTSGGAYNEQFF.